A single sample gave rise to the 3 T cell receptor beta chains below, sequenced in a study of T cell repertoires in cytomegalovirus infection. Via MiXCR, TCRdb re-called the reads, giving one row per CDR3 protein. The sample shows around 100,000 distinct CDR3 sequences, 30% of them seen only once. Their antigens are not known. Sequenced here: CD8+ T cells from cultured PBMCs, sampled from culture after CMV antigen stimulation. These receptor sequences come from a human donor in good health (CMV status not recorded). Some clones in this sample may be carry-over from other donors' samples.

This chain links TRBV27 with TRBJ1-2, with D perhaps matching TRBD1 (6 bases). CDR1 MNHEY and CDR2 SMNVEV come from the germline V gene (reference sequence). With 3 bases removed from V and 3 bases from J, the gap between germline ends came to 8 bases. The CDR3 totals 13 residues. The CDR3 nucleotides read TGTGCCAGCAGTTTTAACAGGGACTATGGCTACACCTTC. It is translated as CASSFNRDYGYTF.

The chain uses TRBV6-5 and TRBJ2-7; the D gene is possibly TRBD2 (6 bases). V lost 4 bases and J lost 3, with 13 bases in between. Germline V gene data show CDR1 as MNHEY and CDR2 as SVGAGI. CDR3 size: 14 residues. CDR3 DNA sequence: TGTGCCAGCAGTTCCGGGACTCCCTTCTACGAGCAGTACTTC. This codes for CASSSGTPFYEQYF.

The chain uses TRBV19 and TRBJ2-1, with TRBD1 matching 10 bases. Trimming cost V 4 bases and J 8 bases; bases outside gene matches: 8. This CDR3 contains 15 residues. From germline, CDR1 is LNHDA and CDR2 SQIVND (reference sequence). CDR3 in DNA: TGTGCCAGTAGTACGTTCGATGGGACAGGGGATGAGCAGTTCTTC. Its translation is CASSTFDGTGDEQFF. The variable domain in full, completed from reference TRBV19 and TRBJ2-1, reads DGGITQSPKYLFRKEGQNVTLSCEQNLNHDAMYWYRQDPGQGLRLIYYSQIVNDFQKGDIAEGYSVSREKKESFPLTVTSAQKNPTAFYLCASSTFDGTGDEQFFGPGTRLTVL.